The 7 T cell receptor beta chains given below trace back to one sample, sequenced in a study of response to subunit inactivated influenza vaccine (dated by TCRdb to the late 2010s). The intended sense of this specimen's time point label: 40 to 45 days after influenza vaccine administration. Library construction relied on RT-PCR. The instrument given in TCRdb is Illumina HiSeq 2500. TCRdb's own reprocessing of the public reads used fastp at Q25 and MiXCR and kept productive beta chains. A single entry per CDR3 protein holds the most common genes and DNA from its merged rows. Across this sample there are some 500,000 distinct CDR3 sequences, with under 15% seen only once. Of the sample, 10% to 15% falls within the top ten clones. Sequences were derived from PBMCs from blood, sampled roughly 6 weeks after vaccination. The receptor source for this set is a man between 50 and 59 years old who received an inactivated influenza vaccine. Donor details come from another sample of the same person, matched by shared clones.

This clonotype was counted many times. CDR3: CATSRDRGGNNEQFF. CDR3 nucleotide sequence: TGTGCCACCAGCAGAGATAGGGGGGGGAACAATGAGCAGTTCTTC. The chain couples TRBV15 to TRBJ2-1, with D tentatively TRBD2 (7 bases). With 0 bases removed from V and 5 bases from J, the gap between germline ends came to 11 bases. The CDR3 runs to 15 residues. The V gene's germline CDR1 is LNHNV and CDR2 YYDKDF (reference sequence).

The chain uses TRBV15 and TRBJ2-7; TRBD1 might be the D (6 bases). Germline V gene data show CDR1 as LNHNV and CDR2 as YYDKDF (reference sequence). V was trimmed by 4 bases and J by 1 base, leaving 14 bases between them. The CDR3 length is 15 residues. The CDR3 region is CATSINRENSYEQYF. In DNA, the CDR3 is TGTGCCACCAGCATAAACAGGGAGAATTCCTACGAGCAGTACTTC.

The rearrangement uses TRBV5-1 and TRBJ2-3; 9 nucleotides match TRBD1. The J segment lost 4 bases and the V segment lost 4 bases, leaving 1 base of the junction unmatched. From germline, CDR1 is SGHRS and CDR2 YFSETQ. CDR3 length: 13 amino acids. The CDR3 here is CASSGTGPDTQYF. DNA of the CDR3: TGCGCCAGCAGCGGGACAGGGCCAGATACGCAGTATTTT.

The V and J genes are TRBV10-3 and TRBJ2-5; TRBD1 agrees at 9 bases. Unmatched junction bases numbered 10, after V lost 0 bases and J lost 5 bases. Germline-derived CDR1 and CDR2 are ENHRY and SYGVKD. The CDR3 spans 17 residues. The CDR3 region has the DNA TGTGCCATCAGTGAGTCGGACAGGGGAAAGTCTGCGGAGACCCAGTACTTC. Its translation is CAISESDRGKSAETQYF.

CDR3 DNA: TGCAGTGCTAGAGAGGTTAGCGGGAATATCGATGAGCAGTTCTTC. Its translation is CSAREVSGNIDEQFF. The V call is TRBV20-1, the J call TRBJ2-1; 8 bases agree with TRBD2. From germline, CDR1 is DFQATT and CDR2 SNEGSKA (reference sequence). The CDR3 runs 15 residues. Trimming cost V 0 bases and J 8 bases; bases outside gene matches: 9.

This clonotype was recorded many times. The chain couples TRBV7-9 to TRBJ2-7, with D hard to call. With 0 bases removed from V and 2 bases from J, the gap between germline ends came to 8 bases. This CDR3 is 14 amino acids long. CDR1 and CDR2 (germline): SEHNR, FQNEAQ (reference sequence). The CDR3 protein is CASSLAGSAYEQYF. The DNA of the CDR3 is TGTGCCAGCAGCTTAGCAGGGTCCGCCTACGAGCAGTACTTC. The full variable domain, with the rest looked up from reference TRBV7-9 and TRBJ2-7, is DTGVSQNPRHKITKRGQNVTFRCDPISEHNRLYWYRQTLGQGPEFLTYFQNEAQLEKSRLLSDRFSAERPKGSFSTLEIQRTEQGDSAMYLCASSLAGSAYEQYFGPGTRLTVT.

The chain couples TRBV6-5 to TRBJ2-5, with 10 bases aligning to TRBD1. This CDR3 has 16 residues. CDR1 is MNHEY and CDR2 is SVGAGI in the germline V gene. J was trimmed by 3 bases and V by 1 base; bases with no gene match: 5. This CDR3 reads CASSYYPGQGKETQYF. The CDR3 region has the DNA TGTGCCAGCAGTTACTATCCGGGACAGGGGAAAGAGACCCAGTACTTC.